A single sample gave rise to the 31 T cell receptor beta chains below, sequenced in a study of blood T cells in healthy people across ages. Primers used in a second PCR of roughly 6 to 11 cycles were a sample-barcoded 5' primer and a J-beta primer mix. TCRdb independently ran MiXCR on the 5' RACE reads; one entry per CDR3 protein. The profile shows about 2 million distinct CDR3 sequences, 49% of them singletons. The sample comprised blood. The source of these receptors is a woman aged 40 to 55 in good health.

The chain's CDR3 is CASSRGPDPSTDTQYF. The CDR3, as DNA: TGCGCCAGCAGCCGGGGCCCGGATCCTAGCACAGATACGCAGTATTTT. This chain joins TRBV5-1 and TRBJ2-3, with D possibly being TRBD1 or TRBD2 (5 bases each). Germline lookup yields CDR1 SGHRS and CDR2 YFSETQ. The CDR3 runs to 16 residues. The ends were cut back, 4 bases at V and 0 bases at J, with 15 bases in the middle. Supplemented by reference TRBV5-1 and TRBJ2-3, the full variable domain reads KAGVTQTPRYLIKTRGQQVTLSCSPISGHRSVSWYQQTPGQGLQFLFEYFSETQRNKGNFPGRFSGRQFSNSRSEMNVSTLELGDSALYLCASSRGPDPSTDTQYFGPGTRLTVL.

With respect to this clonotype: A read error is possible here, since a much larger clone lies one base away. This sequence joins TRBV7-2 and TRBJ2-4; 7 bases are a match to TRBD1. This CDR3 comprises 14 residues. Germline assignment: CDR1 SGHTA and CDR2 FQGNSA. The CDR3 protein is CASILGDSGNIQYF. In DNA, the CDR3 is TGTGCCAGCATCTTAGGGGACAGTGGGAACATTCAGTACTTC.

This rearrangement joins TRBV20-1 to TRBJ2-1; no clear D. Germline V gene lookup returns CDR1 DFQATT and CDR2 SNEGSKA (reference sequence). Trimming took 3 bases from V and 4 from J, leaving 7 bases between them. This CDR3 region has 12 residues. CDR3 residues: CSASNGYNEQFF. The CDR3 region has the DNA TGCAGTGCTAGTAACGGTTACAATGAGCAGTTCTTC.

The chain combines TRBV27 with TRBJ1-1; D is ambiguous. This CDR3 has 13 amino acids. V shed 10 bases and J shed 3 bases, with 15 bases lying between them. CDR1 is MNHEY and CDR2 is SMNVEV in the germline V gene (reference sequence). CDR3 sequence reads: CATGLARYTEAFF. In DNA, the CDR3 is TGTGCCACTGGCCTGGCGAGGTACACTGAAGCTTTCTTT.

This clonotype has only a few counts. J is TRBJ2-7 and V is TRBV7-9, with 12 bases fitting TRBD2. From germline, CDR1 is SEHNR and CDR2 FQNEAQ (reference sequence). The CDR3 consists of 13 residues. V lost 6 bases to trimming and J lost 7 bases; unmatched junction nucleotides: 4. CDR3 in amino acids: CASSTSGGSEQYF. In DNA, the CDR3 is TGTGCCAGCAGTACTAGCGGGGGGAGTGAGCAGTACTTC.

V usage is TRBV20-1 and J usage is TRBJ1-5; maybe TRBD1 (5 bases). The CDR3 runs 14 residues. Trimming shortened V by 7 bases and J by 2 bases, and 15 bases separated the two germline ends. Germline-derived CDR1 and CDR2 are DFQATT and SNEGSKA (reference sequence). CDR3: CSVFRDLGNQPQHF. The CDR3 DNA reads as TGCAGTGTGTTTAGGGACCTAGGCAATCAGCCCCAGCATTTT.

The J gene is TRBJ2-1, the V gene TRBV29-1; D is uncertain. V lost 6 bases and J lost 7, with 13 bases in between. Germline V lookup: CDR1 SQVTM, CDR2 ANQGSEA. The CDR3 has 12 residues. The CDR3 reads CSVRPGPNEQFF. CDR3 DNA sequence: TGCAGCGTCCGACCGGGTCCGAATGAGCAGTTCTTC.

This chain uses TRBV7-2 with TRBJ2-6; D gene unclear. This CDR3 contains 16 residues. Germline assignment: CDR1 SGHTA and CDR2 FQGNSA. The germline V and J ends were trimmed by 5 bases and 0 bases, with 11 bases remaining between them. The CDR3 loop reads CASSPHPFSGANVLTF. DNA for the CDR3: TGTGCCAGCAGCCCGCATCCCTTCTCTGGGGCCAACGTCCTGACTTTC.

This clonotype was recorded many times. This chain connects TRBV12-3 or TRBV12-4 to TRBJ2-5; no reliable D call. This CDR3 comprises 12 residues. V dropped 6 bases and J dropped 5 bases, with 10 bases sitting between them. CDR3 nucleotide sequence: TGTGCCAGCAGCCTGACACGGGAGACCCAGTACTTC. Protein: CASSLTRETQYF.

This clonotype was detected only a few times. The gene calls are TRBV4-3 and TRBJ2-3; 13 nucleotides line up with TRBD2. Germline lookup yields CDR1 LGHNA and CDR2 YSLEER. V shed 3 bases and J 3 bases; nucleotides not matched to a gene: 6. The CDR3 is made up of 17 amino acids. Here the CDR3 reads CASSHPQGLAGTDTQYF. The DNA of the CDR3 is TGCGCCAGCAGCCACCCTCAGGGACTAGCGGGGACAGATACGCAGTATTTT.

This chain joins TRBV20-1 and TRBJ2-5; TRBD2 matches at 10 bases. V shed 2 bases and J 2 bases; nucleotides not matched to a gene: 5. The CDR3 is 15 residues long. Germline V gene sequence: CDR1 DFQATT, CDR2 SNEGSKA (reference sequence). CDR3 in DNA: TGCAGTGCTAGAAATCCGACTAGCGGGCAAGAGACCCAGTACTTC. This encodes CSARNPTSGQETQYF.

The chain joins TRBV5-1 to TRBJ1-1; D uncertain. This CDR3 is built from 13 residues. Germline V gives CDR1 SGHRS, CDR2 YFSETQ. Trimming left V 4 bases short and J 12 bases short, with 19 bases between. CDR3 loop: CASSPGSGVWTFF. In nucleotides, the CDR3 is TGCGCCAGCAGCCCCGGTTCCGGGGTGTGGACTTTCTTT.

This clonotype was recorded a few times. The V and J genes are TRBV7-2 and TRBJ2-7; 9 bases align to TRBD1. The end of the DNA aligns better with TRBJ2-5, so the J call may be wrong. Germline-derived CDR1 and CDR2 are SGHTA and FQGNSA. This CDR3 is 14 amino acids long. CDR3 residues: CASSPGTGHETQYF. CDR3 sequence (DNA): TGTGCCAGCAGCCCCGGGACAGGGCACGAGACCCAGTACTTC.

This sequence joins TRBV20-1 and TRBJ1-2, with 10 bases lining up with TRBD1. The CDR3 length is 17 residues. V trimming: 1 base; J trimming: 4 bases; junction bases outside the gene matches: 12. In germline, CDR1 is DFQATT, CDR2 SNEGSKA (reference sequence). The CDR3 coding sequence is TGCAGTGCTAGAGTTCCGGGACAGGGGAGGGGTGGCTATGGCTACACCTTC. Amino acids: CSARVPGQGRGGYGYTF.

J is TRBJ2-1 and V is TRBV21-1; the DNA was not used to check the table's D call, TRBD1. TRBV21-1 is a pseudogene locus. This CDR3 is 17 amino acids long. The CDR3 spells CASSKEGAGIPYNEQFF. CDR3 nucleotide sequence: TGTGCCAGCAGCAAAGAGGGGGCAGGCATTCCCTACAATGAGCAGTTCTTC.

The chain combines TRBV29-1 with TRBJ1-2, with D possibly TRBD1 on 5 matching bases. The length of the CDR3 is 12 residues. Germline CDR1 is SQVTM and CDR2 is ANQGSEA. Trimming took off 3 bases at V and 5 bases at J, with 10 bases between the two ends. In nucleotides, the CDR3 is TGCAGCGTTGATGACAGAAGATATGGCTACACCTTC. It yields the protein CSVDDRRYGYTF.

The chain uses TRBV29-1 and TRBJ2-5; maybe TRBD2 (6 bases). Between the trimmed V and J ends, which lost 2 bases and 5 bases, there was a span of 15 bases. Per germline, CDR1 SQVTM and CDR2 ANQGSEA. This CDR3 region has 14 residues. CDR3 protein: CSVEFGDSAETQYF. As DNA, the CDR3 is TGCAGCGTTGAATTCGGGGACTCGGCGGAGACCCAGTACTTC.

The gene calls are TRBV24-1 and TRBJ2-3, with 11 bases fitting TRBD1. CDR3 size: 18 residues. Per germline, CDR1 KGHDR and CDR2 SFDVKD. V shed 3 bases and J 3 bases; nucleotides not matched to a gene: 10. Here the CDR3 DNA reads TGTGCCACCAGTGATCTAGAGGGCGGGACAGGGGGGACAGATACGCAGTATTTT. Protein: CATSDLEGGTGGTDTQYF.

There are a few counts of this clonotype. The chain links TRBV12-3 or TRBV12-4 to TRBJ2-7; TRBD2 is a possible D gene (7 bases). The tail of the sequence fits TRBJ2-5 better, so the J call may be wrong. This CDR3 comprises 15 residues. DNA of the CDR3: TGTGCCAGCAGTTTAGCCCACGGGGGGCGGGAGACCCAGTACTTC. Protein sequence: CASSLAHGGRETQYF.

Remarks on this clonotype: One end of the junction varies from germline; a read error may be responsible. The V gene is TRBV7-3, the J gene TRBJ1-2; perhaps TRBD1 as D (5 bases). Germline lookup yields CDR1 SGHTA and CDR2 FQGTGA. The CDR3 runs 15 residues. CDR3 protein: CAGSNPGSEDYGYTF. The CDR3 bases are TGTGCCGGCAGCAACCCAGGGAGCGAGGACTATGGCTACACCTTC.

This chain joins TRBV14 and TRBJ1-6, with TRBD1 matching over 9 bases. The V gene's germline CDR1 is SGHDN and CDR2 FVKESK. The length of the CDR3 is 15 residues. The J segment lost 9 bases and the V segment lost 5 bases, leaving 8 bases of the junction unmatched. DNA of the CDR3: TGTGCCAGCAGCTCGCACAGGGGGCGAAGTTCACCCCTCCACTTT. This sequence encodes CASSSHRGRSSPLHF.

This clonotype was detected only a few times. The chain is built from TRBV7-9 and TRBJ2-4, with 9 bases lining up with TRBD1. CDR3 length: 15 amino acids. V trimming: 5 bases; J trimming: 7 bases; junction bases outside the gene matches: 9. CDR1 is SEHNR and CDR2 is FQNEAQ in the germline V gene (reference sequence). The CDR3 DNA sequence: TGTGCCAGCAGCCGACTAGGACAGGGGCCGAACATTCAGTACTTC. As protein: CASSRLGQGPNIQYF.

This clonotype was observed a single time. The V gene is TRBV6-2 or TRBV6-3, the J gene TRBJ2-7; possible D gene TRBD1, 5 bases. The DNA end favors TRBJ2-5, so the J call may be wrong. Germline CDR1 MNHEY, CDR2 SVGEGT. The CDR3 sequence is 14 residues long. The CDR3 is CASSYSSSRGTQYF. CDR3 nucleotide sequence: TGTGCCAGCAGTTACTCGAGCTCAAGGGGGACCCAGTACTTC.

The chain employs TRBV27 and TRBJ2-7; 11 bases are shared with TRBD1. Germline-derived CDR1 and CDR2 are MNHEY and SMNVEV (reference sequence). The CDR3 covers 15 residues. J lost 0 bases, V lost 4 bases, and 2 bases had no gene match. DNA for the CDR3: TGTGCCAGCAGTTCGGACAGGGGGCTCTCCTACGAGCAGTACTTC. This encodes CASSSDRGLSYEQYF.

This clonotype was counted only a few times. V gene TRBV5-1 combines with J gene TRBJ2-1; TRBD2 matches at 11 bases. The CDR3 covers 18 residues. With V trimmed by 2 bases and J by 8 bases, 15 bases remained unmatched. Germline values: CDR1 SGHRS, CDR2 YFSETQ. Here the CDR3 reads CASSFLRLAGKGIDEQFF. The CDR3 DNA sequence: TGCGCCAGCAGCTTTCTCCGACTAGCGGGGAAGGGTATCGATGAGCAGTTCTTC.

There are a few counts of this clonotype. The chain employs TRBV27 and TRBJ2-7, with 9 bases lining up with TRBD1. Unmatched junction bases numbered 8, after V lost 6 bases and J lost 2 bases. The CDR3 loop spans 15 amino acids. CDR1 and CDR2 (germline): MNHEY, SMNVEV (reference sequence). The CDR3 sequence: CASRLMTGGTYEQYF. The CDR3 DNA sequence: TGTGCCAGCAGGCTAATGACAGGGGGGACCTACGAGCAGTACTTC.

This chain links TRBV28 with TRBJ2-1, with D possibly TRBD1 on 6 matching bases. Germline CDR1 reads MDHEN; CDR2 reads SYDVKM. Trimming pared 6 bases from V and 15 bases from J, leaving 21 bases between. This CDR3 has 13 residues. The CDR3 loop reads CASSRGSGFSRFF. The CDR3 bases are TGTGCCAGCAGCAGGGGATCAGGCTTCTCGCGGTTCTTC.

The chain carries TRBV2 and TRBJ2-3; D gene unclear. CDR3 length equals 12 residues. CDR1 and CDR2 from the germline V gene are SNHLY and FYNNEI. With 9 bases removed from V and 8 bases from J, the gap between germline ends came to 15 bases. The DNA for the CDR3 is TGTGCCAGTCATCTATCCCCGGGTACGCAGTATTTT. This translates into CASHLSPGTQYF.

This clonotype has more than one count but fewer than ten. The rearrangement uses TRBV2 and TRBJ2-5; weak D call: TRBD2 (6 bases). The length of the CDR3 is 13 residues. Germline values: CDR1 SNHLY, CDR2 FYNNEI. Deletions cut 9 bases from V and 2 bases from J, with 13 bases between. The CDR3 is CASDPGLQETQYF. CDR3 nucleotide sequence: TGTGCCAGTGACCCGGGACTGCAAGAGACCCAGTACTTC.

This clonotype was detected once. The chain is built from TRBV5-1 and TRBJ2-2; D may be TRBD1 (7 bases). Between the trimmed V and J ends, which lost 4 bases and 6 bases, there was a span of 28 bases. This CDR3 spans 19 amino acids. CDR1 and CDR2 from the germline V gene are SGHRS and YFSETQ. CDR3 bases: TGCGCCAGCAGCCCGGAGGGACAGTTCGTTGTGGAGACGGCCGGGGAGCTGTTTTTT. Translation gives CASSPEGQFVVETAGELFF.

This chain joins TRBV28 and TRBJ1-4; D remains unclear. Trimming removed 7 bases at V and 0 bases at J, with 12 bases between. This CDR3 contains 15 residues. Germline CDR1 and CDR2: MDHEN and SYDVKM. The CDR3 protein is CASKLIAATNEKLFF. The DNA of the CDR3 is TGTGCCAGCAAACTGATCGCTGCAACTAATGAAAAACTGTTTTTT.